These T cell receptor beta chains were read from a single sample in a study of siplizumab effects on memory and regulatory T cells. The table came from immunoSEQ multiplex PCR; TCRdb's copy has only in-frame clones and leaves some out. The table lists about 100,000 clones, approximately 91% of them singletons. Sequencing was done on a sample of non-Treg CD4+ T cells sorted from blood. The receptors were sampled from a human donor in good health. Each CDR3 is given with its conserved first and last residue. Each record gives: V gene, J gene, clone size, D gene, CDR3 DNA, CDR3 protein. The D gene is left open where the match is weak. For some rows the clone size is stated as once, few or many, or as a class when expanded; others skip it.

V: TRBV11-2; J: TRBJ2-5; size: .; D: TRBD2; DNA: TGTGCCAGCAGCTTAGGACCGGGACTAGCGGAAGAGACCCAGTACTTC; CDR3: CASSLGPGLAEETQYF
V: TRBV4-1; J: TRBJ1-5; size: .; D: .; DNA: TGCGCCAGCAGCCCGTTGGGCAATCAGCCCCAGCATTTT; CDR3: CASSPLGNQPQHF
V: TRBV2; J: TRBJ1-5; size: .; D: .; DNA: TGTGCCAGCAGTGAAGAGACAGGTAGCAATCAGCCCCAGCATTTT; CDR3: CASSEETGSNQPQHF
V: TRBV19; J: TRBJ2-1; size: .; D: .; DNA: TGTGCCAGTAGGCGGATTGGGTCCTACAATGAGCAGTTCTTC; CDR3: CASRRIGSYNEQFF
V: TRBV11-2; J: TRBJ2-2; size: few; D: TRBD2; DNA: TGTGCCAGCAAGCTAGCGGGGAACACCGGGGAGCTGTTTTTT; CDR3: CASKLAGNTGELFF
V: TRBV11-1; J: TRBJ2-2; size: .; D: TRBD2; DNA: TGTGCCAGCAGCTTAGCTGGCGGGAGCGGCGGGGAGCTGTTTTTT; CDR3: CASSLAGGSGGELFF
V: TRBV9; J: TRBJ1-1; size: .; D: .; DNA: TGTGCCAGCAGCGTAGTCCCCATGAACACTGAAGCTTTCTTT; CDR3: CASSVVPMNTEAFF
V: TRBV30; J: TRBJ2-2; size: .; D: TRBD2; DNA: TGTGCCTGGAATAGACTAGCCAACACCGGGGAGCTGTTTTTT; CDR3: CAWNRLANTGELFF
V: TRBV19; J: TRBJ2-1; size: .; D: .; DNA: TGTGCCAGTAGTATAGCAGGGGAAAACTACAATGAGCAGTTCTTC; CDR3: CASSIAGENYNEQFF
V: TRBV14; J: TRBJ1-3; size: .; D: .; DNA: TGTGCCAGCAGCCGACAGGCCGGAAACACCATATATTTT; CDR3: CASSRQAGNTIYF
V: TRBV4-1; J: TRBJ2-5; size: .; D: .; DNA: TGCGCCAGCAGCCCCGCCGGGAGCGGAGAGACCCAGTACTTC; CDR3: CASSPAGSGETQYF
V: TRBV9; J: TRBJ2-5; size: .; D: .; DNA: TGTGCCAGCAGCGTTAGTGGAGGGGACCAAGAGACCCAGTACTTC; CDR3: CASSVSGGDQETQYF
V: TRBV5-1; J: TRBJ1-4; size: .; D: .; DNA: TGCGCCAGCAGCTTGGCCCGGGGGCCGTATGAAAAACTGTTTTTT; CDR3: CASSLARGPYEKLFF
V: TRBV30; J: TRBJ2-1; size: .; D: TRBD1; DNA: TGTGCCTGGAGTGTACAGGGGTATAAGTTCTTC; CDR3: CAWSVQGYKFF
V: TRBV5-1; J: TRBJ2-5; size: once; D: .; DNA: TGCGCCAGCAGCTCCCAAGAGACCCAGTACTTC; CDR3: CASSSQETQYF
V: TRBV7-2; J: TRBJ2-1; size: .; D: TRBD2; DNA: TGTGCCAGCAGCTTAGGGACTAGCGGGAATGAGCAGTTCTTC; CDR3: CASSLGTSGNEQFF
V: TRBV10-3; J: TRBJ2-1; size: .; D: TRBD2; DNA: TGTGCCATCAGTGATTCCGGGACTAGGGCTAATGAGCAGTTCTTC; CDR3: CAISDSGTRANEQFF
V: TRBV25-1; J: TRBJ1-6; size: .; D: .; DNA: TGTGCCAGCAGTCACGCCAGCTCCTATAATTCACCCCTCCACTTT; CDR3: CASSHASSYNSPLHF
V: TRBV15; J: TRBJ2-7; size: once; D: .; DNA: TGTGCCACCAGCAGAGTCGGAGGAGGTTCCTACGAGCAGTACTTC; CDR3: CATSRVGGGSYEQYF
V: TRBV5-1; J: TRBJ2-3; size: .; D: .; DNA: TGCGCCAGCAGCCCGTTGGGGGGGCATCGAGATACGCAGTATTTT; CDR3: CASSPLGGHRDTQYF
V: TRBV19; J: TRBJ2-7; size: .; D: .; DNA: TGTGCCAGTAGTAAGTCGGGACAAAACTACGAGCAGTACTTC; CDR3: CASSKSGQNYEQYF
V: TRBV27; J: TRBJ1-1; size: few; D: TRBD1; DNA: TGTGCCAGCAGTTCTAGGACAGGAAAGCTGGGAAAGAATGAAGCTTTCTTT; CDR3: CASSSRTGKLGKNEAFF
V: TRBV11-3; J: TRBJ2-7; size: .; D: .; DNA: TGTGCCAGCAGCTTAGGACCGACGGAAAGAGGCTACGAGCAGTACTTC; CDR3: CASSLGPTERGYEQYF
V: TRBV19; J: TRBJ2-6; size: .; D: TRBD1; DNA: TGTGCCAGTAGTACTCTAGGACAGGTGAGCTCTGGGGCCAACGTCCTGACTTTC; CDR3: CASSTLGQVSSGANVLTF
V: TRBV6-1; J: TRBJ2-7; size: .; D: TRBD1; DNA: TGTGCCAGCATCTTAGGACAGGGGGCGTTTGTCGAGCAGTACTTC; CDR3: CASILGQGAFVEQYF
V: TRBV2; J: TRBJ2-4; size: .; D: TRBD2; DNA: TGTGCCAGCAGTGACCTGGGACTAGCGGGAGGAAACATTCAGTACTTC; CDR3: CASSDLGLAGGNIQYF
V: TRBV6-1; J: TRBJ2-5; size: .; D: TRBD1; DNA: TGTGCCACCGCCTCGACAGGGCTGGAGACCCAGTACTTC; CDR3: CATASTGLETQYF
V: TRBV19; J: TRBJ2-3; size: .; D: .; DNA: TGTGCCAGTAGTATCTCCGGGGCCACAGATACGCAGTATTTT; CDR3: CASSISGATDTQYF
V: TRBV18; J: TRBJ2-6; size: .; D: TRBD1; DNA: TGTGCCAGCTCACCAATCAACCGGGACAGGGGCTCTGGGGCCAACGTCCTGACTTTC; CDR3: CASSPINRDRGSGANVLTF
V: TRBV7-6; J: TRBJ2-2; size: .; D: TRBD2; DNA: TGTGCCAGCAGCTCCCTAGCGGGAGGGTACACCGGGGAGCTGTTTTTT; CDR3: CASSSLAGGYTGELFF
V: TRBV25-1; J: TRBJ2-3; size: once; D: TRBD2; DNA: TGTGCCAGCAGTGACAGACTAGCGGGAGCAGATACGCAGTATTTT; CDR3: CASSDRLAGADTQYF
V: TRBV19; J: TRBJ2-7; size: .; D: .; DNA: TGTGCCAGTACCCAAGGGCTAGCGACGAACGAGCAGTACTTC; CDR3: CASTQGLATNEQYF
V: TRBV7-2; J: TRBJ1-5; size: .; D: .; DNA: TGTGCCAGCAGCCGACAGACCGCTCAAAACGGGGCGCCCCAGCATTTT; CDR3: CASSRQTAQNGAPQHF
V: TRBV27; J: TRBJ2-5; size: .; D: .; DNA: TGTGCCAGCAGTTTATCGGGGTCCCAGGGAGGCCAAGAGACCCAGTACTTC; CDR3: CASSLSGSQGGQETQYF
V: TRBV1; J: TRBJ2-1; size: .; D: .; DNA: TGCACCAGCAACCAAGGGGAGCTAGCGGGAGTCTATGAACCCGAGCAGTTCTTC; CDR3: CTSNQGELAGVYEPEQFF
V: TRBV30; J: TRBJ1-1; size: once; D: .; DNA: TGTGCCTGGAGAAATAGCGGGGCCACTGAAGCTTTCTTT; CDR3: CAWRNSGATEAFF
V: TRBV6-6; J: TRBJ2-7; size: .; D: .; DNA: TGTGCCAGCAGTTTCCTAACGGGAGCGGCCGAGCAGTACTTC; CDR3: CASSFLTGAAEQYF
V: TRBV7-2; J: TRBJ1-2; size: few; D: .; DNA: TGTGCCAGCAGCTCTATTAACTATGGCTACACCTTC; CDR3: CASSSINYGYTF